The present entry profiles one T cell receptor beta chain with its context. Its antigen is still unknown. The input lacks base qualities; no much larger clone sits a single base away. The library was generated by the immunoSEQ multiplex PCR assay. For the multiplex PCR, a mixture combining 60 forward primers for TCR Vbeta segments and 13 reverse primers for TCR Jbeta segments was used. The CDR3 region of rearranged TCR beta genes was amplified from genomic DNA by a multiplex PCR assay. On the Illumina HiSeq System, the amplified TCR beta libraries were sequenced as 87-base-pair reads. Per the original workflow: A later analysis counted about 80 million unique TCR beta chains across the 600 to 850 repertoires, and around 12 million of these chains were shared by at least two donors. Raw reads were error-corrected and collapsed into unique sequences by a nearest-neighbor algorithm in which closely related sequences were merged to remove PCR and sequencing errors. To assign V, D and J gene segments, CDR3 sequences were aligned to IMGT reference sequences. For a sequence to be retained, a match of at least six nucleotides to both a V gene segment and a J gene segment was required. A rearrangement counted as productive if the CDR3 had no stop codons and remained in frame with V and J, and every other rearrangement counted as non-productive. CDR3 was defined by IMGT convention, running from the second conserved V-encoded cysteine to the conserved J-encoded phenylalanine. The earlier analysis of about 620 of the donors excluded sequences that lacked an unambiguous match to a single V gene segment. In an earlier analysis of about 590 of the donors, a V segment was called functional when productive rearrangements were above 56.7%, and segregating when the standard deviation between donors exceeded 5%. A statistical classification framework was built for diagnosing cytomegalovirus status from the catalog of TCR beta chain sequences. V and J gene assignment, in a later analysis, came from comparing TCR nucleotide sequences with IMGT/GENE-DB human TR gene sequences. The TCRdist pipeline was used in a later analysis to assign CDR3 sequences and most-parsimonious VDJ recombination scenarios. In a later analysis, every TCR beta chain was defined by the combination of its CDR3 amino acid sequence and its V-gene family, and reads without a unique V-gene family were dropped. A later analysis removed 592 highly shared, low-generation-probability nucleotide sequences to deal with suspected cross-contamination and a sequencing artifact. A later analysis calculated a clonal expansion index for each public chain from normalized within-repertoire ranks of inferred template counts. In a later analysis, generation probabilities were computed with a VDJ recombination model fitted to out-of-frame rearrangements, and the resulting probabilities were checked against IGoR. Hypergeometric tests were used in a later analysis to score TCR-TCR, TCR-HLA and TCR-CMV co-occurrence, with a repertoire-size bias correction applied to the TCR pairs. In a later analysis, false discovery rates were estimated by permuting HLA or CMV assignments 20 times. In a later analysis, co-occurring TCRs were grouped using DBSCAN, and TCRdist sequence similarity was added for clustering within HLA-allele-positive subsets. Repertoires with fewer than 30,000 or more than 120,000 public chains, plus five repertoires with anomalous nucleotide sharing, were excluded from co-occurrence clustering. What TCRdb holds here is the immuneACCESS table cut down to in-frame rearrangements. Part of the clones is not present; checked against another copy, under half of the missing clones reflect an unresolved V gene, and the others are unexplained. V, J and clone size are those of that table, while D and trimming were read from the DNA. This sample has roughly 150,000 clones in its table, and around 80% of those were observed once. Around 15% of the sample is taken by the ten largest.

V drops 0 bases and J drops 9 bases, leaving 8 bases in between. CDR1 is given as SGHVS and CDR2 as FQNEAQ, both from the germline V gene. Measured from the cysteine to the phenylalanine, the CDR3 is 12 residues long. The entry retains the CDR3 DNA only, 36 bases that are in frame from base 1. The data are from a study of cytomegalovirus exposure and HLA in healthy donors (dated by TCRdb to about 2017). Regarding the complete study: In an earlier analysis of fewer than 750 of the donors, approximately 300 Gb of sequence data and about 110 million unique TCR beta sequences from roughly 190 million T cells were reported. Every repertoire in the discovery cohort had been generated on one and the same sequencing platform. Of the 350 to 400 genotyped donors, 65% to 90% fell in the genetic ancestry cluster associated with self-reported Caucasian donors. To decide whether each TCR beta V gene segment behaved as functional or pseudogenic, an earlier analysis of over 500 of the donors relied on high-throughput TCR beta sequencing. Besides the first cohort of 550 to 750 subjects, a separate validation cohort made up of 120 different subjects was used. A later analysis re-examined previously published TCR beta repertoires from 500 to 700 donors and added high-resolution HLA genotyping to investigate patterns of TCR occurrence. The number of donors typed differed by locus, with about 620-630 for A, B, C, DRB1 and DQB1, roughly 550 for DQA1, 600 to 610 for DPA1, and around 450 for DPB1. The study was designed to test whether signatures of past pathogen exposure could be identified by cataloging public T cell receptors. To predict cytomegalovirus infection status, the study brought together high-throughput TCR immunosequencing, statistical association of individual TCRs with disease status, and machine learning. On average, roughly 200,000 unique TCR beta nucleotide sequences were sequenced per donor among 398 genotyped donors of the cohort, with roughly 18% of those sequences being non-productive. HLA typing included class I and class II loci at four-digit resolution. Donor age, sex, ethnicity and CMV serostatus were compiled together with the repertoire data. Roughly 5 DR-DQ haplotypes were handled as single units for association and clustering because linkage in the cohort was strong. The study used immunosequencing to profile the T cell repertoires of 666 subjects and linked those repertoires to cytomegalovirus serostatus. The later analysis used no new phenotypic data to find candidate immune exposures, relying instead on TCR beta sequences and their occurrence across donors. A later genetic analysis took genome-wide SNP genotypes for about three fifths of the roughly 700 donors and used that subset as a discovery cohort. About 300 gigabases of sequencing data and approximately 84 million unique TCR sequences were included in an early release covering 550 to 800 HLA-typed donors. The research as a whole found: Correlated functional status among segregating V segments might be attributable to linkage disequilibrium, but an unknown experimental factor could not be ruled out. A later analysis found that most CMV-associated TCR beta chains appeared HLA-restricted, with HLA associations seemingly driven largely by CMV exposure. Strong co-occurrence of HLA alleles, especially DR and DQ, made assigning TCR associations to individual alleles difficult. A later genetic analysis reported fewer N-insertions in productive TCRs among donors in an Asian-associated ancestry cluster than the roughly 700-donor mean. The classifier was reported to diagnose cytomegalovirus status with high specificity and sensitivity in both the original cohort and the validation cohort. Because counts were too low, 15 to 20 rarely observed V segments, including chromosome 9 orphons, were left out of the earlier analysis of 500 to 650 of the donors. A few of the identified cytomegalovirus-associated TCR beta chains were confirmed in vitro to be specific for cytomegalovirus antigens. An association between a missense DCLRE1C variant and V-gene and J-gene trimming of TCR beta chains was found in a later genetic analysis and replicated in an independent cohort. The authors suggested that the approach could potentially be extended to other disease states and immunological phenotypes. A total of about 180 TCR beta chains were listed by the study as associated with cytomegalovirus. Presence/absence analyses assumed roughly uniform sequencing depth across donors, an assumption that may not hold. In a later analysis, HLA-associated TCR beta chains showed more clonal expansion and lower generation probabilities than non-associated chains that were equally common. Immune exposure information for the cohort was limited to CMV serostatus. According to a later analysis, parvovirus B19, influenza, CMV and Epstein-Barr virus appeared linked to several top co-occurrence clusters. The 87-base-pair reads could not distinguish some IMGT-functional V segments, including TRBV6-2 and TRBV6-3, so those segments were excluded. Specific HLA alleles were associated with 15,000 to 20,000 TCR beta sequences at a false discovery rate of 0.05 in a later analysis. Broadly in line with IMGT annotations, most TCR beta V segments showed up in productive rearrangements about 87% or about 30% of the time in an earlier analysis of a few hundred of the donors. Because some donors lacked HLA typing at each locus, the association tests relied only on the typed subset. A cluster of highly shared sequence variants was judged likely to be a technical artifact of the sequencing pipeline. Across donors, most TCR sequences were observed very rarely, whereas some public TCRs were present in many individuals. In a later analysis, TCR association rates were found to vary across HLA loci, with the most associated TCRs seen for DRB1 alleles and the fewest for HLA-C alleles. A further reported finding was that TCR beta sequences accurately predicted the HLA-A and HLA-B alleles for most subjects in the first cohort. The cohort was sequenced for TCR beta chains only, and without alpha or paired-chain data the features that could be detected were limited.

The cohort comprised some 680 healthy bone marrow donors. At the time of sampling, all cohort members were nominally healthy, though unrecorded immune exposures were likely present. The donor tested CMV seronegative and was one of the 352 seronegative cohort members. A peripheral blood sample was collected from each donor, and TCR beta sequencing was performed on peripheral blood mononuclear cells. Genomic DNA was extracted from the blood cell samples with the Qiagen DNeasy Blood Extraction Kit. The sequence was obtained from a woman in her 40s in good health and CMV-seronegative. The sequenced sample was PBMCs. The rearranged chain carries TRBV7-8 and TRBJ2-5, with an unclear D gene assignment. The CDR3 in this case is CASSLATNSQYF. At the DNA level, the sequence is TGTGCCAGCAGCTTAGCTACTAATTCCCAGTACTTC.